What follows are 15 T cell receptor beta chains derived from one specimen sequenced in a study of blood T cell repertoires in COVID-19. The protocol was immunoSEQ multiplex PCR, while the TCRdb copy is restricted to in-frame clones and leaves out a portion. The table has some 300,000 clones, around nine tenths seen once. Sequencing was carried out using PBMCs or T cells enriched from blood (not recorded which). The receptors originated from a middle-aged woman who had recovered from COVID-19.

The rearrangement joins TRBV19 to TRBJ1-3, with a possible D match to TRBD1 (5 bases). CDR3 length equals 14 residues. Trimming removed 7 bases at V and 0 bases at J, with 10 bases between. Per the germline V gene, CDR1 is LNHDA and CDR2 is SQIVND (reference sequence). The CDR3: CASTYGGSGNTIYF. CDR3 in DNA: TGTGCCAGTACCTACGGGGGCTCTGGAAACACCATATATTTT.

This chain joins TRBV19 and TRBJ1-5; TRBD1 might be the D (5 bases). Per the germline V gene, CDR1 is LNHDA and CDR2 is SQIVND (reference sequence). This CDR3 contains 13 residues. V was pared by 6 bases and J by 4 bases, with 10 bases between. CDR3 sequence: CASSVDSNQPQHF. CDR3 nucleotide sequence: TGTGCCAGTAGCGTTGACAGTAATCAGCCCCAGCATTTT.

This rearrangement joins TRBV6-4 to TRBJ2-5; the match to TRBD2 covers 9 bases. V shed 8 bases, J shed 6 bases, and the junction held 13 bases outside the gene matches. The CDR3 runs to 15 residues. Germline lookup yields CDR1 MRHNA and CDR2 SNTAGT. CDR3 in amino acids: CASPSGGGGGQTQYF. The DNA of the CDR3 is TGTGCCAGCCCCTCCGGAGGCGGGGGGGGACAGACCCAGTACTTC.

This chain joins TRBV7-2 and TRBJ2-3; 7 bases are shared with TRBD2. CDR1 and CDR2 from the germline V gene are SGHTA and FQGNSA. The junction had 7 bases not matched to a gene; V was cut back by 5 bases and J by 2 bases. The length of the CDR3 is 15 residues. In DNA, the CDR3 is TGTGCCAGCAGCCCCCTAGCGGACTACACAGATACGCAGTATTTT. Residues: CASSPLADYTDTQYF.

This clone was observed a handful of times. The V and J genes are TRBV5-1 and TRBJ2-1, with TRBD2 identical over 8 bases. Germline lookup yields CDR1 SGHRS and CDR2 YFSETQ. The V and J ends lost 2 bases and 4 bases, in that order; junction bases with no gene match: 8. The CDR3 runs 16 residues. CDR3 region: CASSLQGSGGYNEQFF. The CDR3 DNA is TGCGCCAGCAGCTTACAGGGAAGCGGGGGTTACAATGAGCAGTTCTTC.

The J gene is TRBJ2-3, the V gene TRBV19, with 10 nucleotides matching TRBD2. The CDR3 totals 16 residues. Germline V gives CDR1 LNHDA, CDR2 SQIVND (reference sequence). J lost 6 bases, V lost 6 bases, and 12 bases had no gene match. CDR3 loop: CASSPRVAGGRDTQYF. For the CDR3, the DNA is TGTGCCAGTAGCCCCCGGGTAGCGGGGGGCCGCGATACGCAGTATTTT.

The chain carries TRBV5-4 and TRBJ2-7, with 7 bases fitting TRBD2. The CDR3 is made up of 15 amino acids. V was pared by 3 bases and J by 1 base, with 7 bases of the junction left unmatched. The germline gives CDR1 SGHNT, CDR2 YYREEE (reference sequence). For the CDR3, the DNA is TGTGCCAGCAGCTCTAGATCTAGCGGATCCTACGAGCAGTACTTC. Its translation is CASSSRSSGSYEQYF.

This chain uses TRBV7-3 with TRBJ2-5; a weak D match, TRBD1 (5 bases). Germline V CDR1 and CDR2: SGHTA, FQGTGA. This CDR3 region has 14 residues. V was pared by 1 base and J by 4 bases, with 10 bases between. Here the CDR3 reads CASSLNGARETQYF. The CDR3 DNA follows: TGTGCCAGCAGCTTAAATGGGGCCCGAGAGACCCAGTACTTC.

This chain joins TRBV7-2 and TRBJ2-3; 12 nucleotides agree with TRBD2. Germline CDR1 reads SGHTA; CDR2 reads FQGNSA. The CDR3 covers 16 residues. V dropped 3 bases and J dropped 5; count of bases not matched to a gene: 6. CDR3: CASSFTSGRQGDTQYF. For the CDR3, the DNA is TGTGCCAGCAGCTTCACTAGCGGGAGGCAAGGAGATACGCAGTATTTT.

The chain combines TRBV5-5 with TRBJ2-3; 10 bases map to TRBD1. The CDR3 sequence is 15 residues long. Germline CDR1 is SGHKS and CDR2 is YYEKEE (reference sequence). Germline trimming cut 4 bases from V and 3 bases from J; bases unmatched to any gene: 5. For the CDR3, the DNA is TGTGCCAGCAGCATATGGACAGGGGGTACAGATACGCAGTATTTT. Translated: CASSIWTGGTDTQYF.

This clone was detected only once. The V gene is TRBV27, the J gene TRBJ1-1; 9 bases line up with TRBD1. Germline-derived CDR1 and CDR2 are MNHEY and SMNVEV (reference sequence). The CDR3 extends over 17 amino acids. J lost 4 bases, V lost 5 bases, and 14 bases had no gene match. CDR3 loop: CASSPTTQGAYGTEAFF. The CDR3 DNA reads TGTGCCAGCAGTCCGACGACACAGGGGGCGTACGGCACTGAAGCTTTCTTT.

The gene calls are TRBV5-1 and TRBJ2-5, with D possibly matching TRBD1 (6 bases). Trimming stripped 10 bases from V and 5 bases from J, with 24 bases between. The CDR3 loop spans 15 amino acids. CDR1 is SGHRS and CDR2 is YFSETQ in the germline V gene. The CDR3 reads CAHQGMMAEKETQYF. As DNA, the CDR3 is TGCGCCCATCAGGGGATGATGGCAGAGAAGGAGACCCAGTACTTC.

The gene calls are TRBV24-1 and TRBJ2-6; tentatively, D is TRBD1 (6 bases). This CDR3 has 15 residues. CDR1 and CDR2 (germline): KGHDR, SFDVKD. V was cut by 11 bases and J by 0 bases, with 13 bases left in between. The CDR3 reads CAKNRVNSGANVLTF. CDR3 DNA sequence: TGTGCCAAAAACAGGGTAAACTCTGGGGCCAACGTCCTGACTTTC.

The J gene is TRBJ2-7, the V gene TRBV5-5; weak D call: TRBD1 (6 bases). The CDR3 is 15 residues long. Trimming stripped 0 bases from V and 1 base from J, with 11 bases between. Germline values: CDR1 SGHKS, CDR2 YYEKEE (reference sequence). CDR3 protein: CASSLVAGASYEQYF. The CDR3 nucleotides are TGTGCCAGCAGCTTGGTGGCAGGGGCTTCCTACGAGCAGTACTTC.

J is TRBJ2-7 and V is TRBV24-1; 7 positions agree with TRBD1. V lost 5 bases to trimming and J lost 2 bases; unmatched junction nucleotides: 17. Per the germline V gene, CDR1 is KGHDR and CDR2 is SFDVKD. This CDR3 spans 18 amino acids. CDR3 region: CATSASLPPGGSTYEQYF. The CDR3 DNA reads TGTGCCACCAGTGCTTCCCTACCCCCAGGGGGTTCCACCTACGAGCAGTACTTC.